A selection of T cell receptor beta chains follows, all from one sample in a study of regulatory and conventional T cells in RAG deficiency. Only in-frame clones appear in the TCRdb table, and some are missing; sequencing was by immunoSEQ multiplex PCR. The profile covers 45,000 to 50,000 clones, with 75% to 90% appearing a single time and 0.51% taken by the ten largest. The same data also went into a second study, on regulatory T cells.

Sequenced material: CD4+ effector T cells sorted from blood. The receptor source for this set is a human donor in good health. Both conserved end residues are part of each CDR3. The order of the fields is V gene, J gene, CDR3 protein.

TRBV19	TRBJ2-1	CASSKGQVSSYNEQFF
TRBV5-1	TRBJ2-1	CASSPTGAREQFF
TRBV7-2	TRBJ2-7	CASSLSARDFRPYEQYF
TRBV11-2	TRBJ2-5	CASSLRVIFGETQYF
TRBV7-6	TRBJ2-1	CASSQTGGGYNEQFF
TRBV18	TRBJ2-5	CASSPTLIETQYF
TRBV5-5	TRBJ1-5	CASSWGQQNQPQHF
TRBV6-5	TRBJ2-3	CASSRQAASTDTQYF
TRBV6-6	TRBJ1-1	CASSGQGNLGTEAFF
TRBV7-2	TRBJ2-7	CASSLVASGSYEQYF